This T cell receptor (beta chain) was documented in a study of OX40 agonist ivuxolimab in advanced cancers. CDR3 size: 16 residues. The junction had 6 bases not matched to a gene; V was cut back by 5 bases and J by 6 bases. The germline CDR1 and CDR2 sequences are MNHEY and SMNVEV (reference sequence). Assay used: immunoSEQ multiplex PCR; TCRdb lists only in-frame clones, some missing. The sample has tens of thousands of clones; 80% to 85% are singletons. The TCR sequence derives from an adult with an advanced solid tumor such as melanoma, head and neck, liver or kidney cancer. V gene TRBV27 combines with J gene TRBJ2-1; 14 bases line up with TRBD2. Sample: CD4+ or CD8+ T cells sorted from blood, taken in a trial of the OX40 agonist ivuxolimab. The CDR3 reads CASSAFGLAGGNEQFF. Here the CDR3 DNA reads TGTGCCAGCAGTGCCTTCGGACTAGCGGGAGGCAATGAGCAGTTCTTC.